The 5 T cell receptor beta chains below come from one sample, sequenced in a study of CD8 T cells in Susac syndrome. Random hexamers primed reverse transcription of about 0.5 to 1 ug RNA. TCRdb processed the immunoSEQ multiplex PCR reads anew with MiXCR; each CDR3 protein has one entry. The sample carries roughly 130,000 distinct CDR3 sequences, roughly 95% recorded once. The sample was CD4+ T cells from PBMCs. The receptor source for this set is a human donor with multiple sclerosis.

This chain connects TRBV7-2 to TRBJ2-5, with 9 bases identical to TRBD1. V was pared by 4 bases and J by 4 bases, with 16 bases of the junction left unmatched. Germline V lookup: CDR1 SGHTA, CDR2 FQGNSA. The CDR3 loop spans 18 amino acids. CDR3 residues: CASSSRPTDRGRGETQYF. In DNA, the CDR3 is TGTGCCAGCAGCTCCCGCCCTACCGACAGGGGGAGAGGAGAGACCCAGTACTTC.

The chain is built from TRBV24-1 and TRBJ2-1, with 8 bases lining up with TRBD1. The CDR3 is 14 amino acids. The trim removed 3 bases at V and 6 bases at J, leaving 3 bases unmatched. CDR1 is KGHDR and CDR2 is SFDVKD in the germline V gene. The CDR3 nucleotides read TGTGCCACCAGTGATAGGACAGGGCGCAATGAGCAGTTCTTC. The encoded protein is CATSDRTGRNEQFF.

The chain recombines TRBV4-2 with TRBJ2-1, with D unresolved. Germline CDR1 LGHNA, CDR2 YNFKEQ. The CDR3 is made up of 15 amino acids. The V end was cut by 1 base, the J end by 7 bases, with 14 bases between. The DNA for the CDR3 is TGTGCCAGCAGCCAAGCTGGGTCGGGCCCAAATGAGCAGTTCTTC. Protein product: CASSQAGSGPNEQFF.

The chain recombines TRBV23-1 with TRBJ2-1; TRBD2 aligns across 11 bases. TRBV23-1 is sorted into the ORF group, with uncertain function. There are 16 residues in the CDR3. The trim removed 5 bases at V and 7 bases at J, leaving 10 bases unmatched. The CDR3 loop reads CASSGLAGGQGNEQFF. The CDR3 DNA reads as TGCGCCAGCAGTGGTCTAGCGGGAGGCCAGGGGAATGAGCAGTTCTTC.

This sequence joins TRBV29-1 and TRBJ2-3, with D perhaps TRBD1 (5 bases). Trimming cost V 5 bases and J 3 bases, with 15 bases left between them. The CDR3 extends over 14 amino acids. The germline CDR1 and CDR2 sequences are SQVTM and ANQGSEA. CDR3 sequence reads: CSVYQGSWTDTQYF. CDR3 nucleotides: TGCAGCGTTTACCAGGGAAGCTGGACAGATACGCAGTATTTT.